A single T cell receptor beta chain is shown here with its context. This sample is part of a study of blood T cell repertoires in COVID-19. Study context: The origin of the acute and convalescent COVID-19 samples was the United States, Italy and Spain.

Produced via immunoSEQ multiplex PCR; TCRdb's table is partial and in-frame only. The table lists 230,000 or so clones, about four fifths of them singletons. Participant age was roughly 18 to 95 years, and participants resided in approximately 24 US areas. Cohort assignment relied on participant-reported clinical history. Cohort 3 donors counted as recovered after two negative PCRs, clearance, or resolved symptoms. Trimming left V 0 bases short and J 0 bases short, with 13 bases between. The germline V gene has CDR1 SGDLS and CDR2 YYNGEE. The CDR3 extends over 16 amino acids. The specimen was PBMCs or T cells enriched from blood (not recorded which). The receptor was isolated from a man in his fifties or sixties who had recovered from COVID-19. The chain has TRBV9 and TRBJ2-7; D perhaps matches TRBD1 (6 bases). The CDR3 sequence: CASSVESRGSSYEQYF. Written as DNA, the CDR3 is TGTGCCAGCAGCGTAGAGTCGAGGGGGAGCTCCTACGAGCAGTACTTC. The whole variable domain, filled in from reference TRBV9 and TRBJ2-7, reads DSGVTQTPKHLITATGQRVTLRCSPRSGDLSVYWYQQSLDQGLQFLIQYYNGEERAKGNILERFSAQQFPDLHSELNLSSLELGDSALYFCASSVESRGSSYEQYFGPGTRLTVT.